The 24 T cell receptor beta chains presented below share a single source sample, sequenced in a study of T cell responses to AZD1222 COVID-19 vaccine. The data were produced by immunoSEQ multiplex PCR, yet TCRdb's version contains in-frame clones alone and is incomplete. The data show approximately 100,000 clones, 80% to 90% seen once. Specimen: peripheral blood, collected on day 0 of AZD1222 vaccination. The receptors come from an adult in good health.

This chain uses TRBV7-2 with TRBJ2-2; maybe TRBD1 (7 bases). The CDR3 is 16 residues long. Germline V gives CDR1 SGHTA, CDR2 FQGNSA. The V end lost 6 bases, the J end lost 7 bases, and 21 bases lay between the germline ends. The CDR3: CASSSRQGLMGGELFF. The CDR3, as DNA: TGTGCCAGCAGTTCACGACAGGGACTGATGGGCGGGGAGCTGTTTTTT.

The chain is built from TRBV18 and TRBJ2-7, with D perhaps matching TRBD1 (6 bases). Trimming took 2 bases from V and 4 from J, leaving 12 bases between them. This CDR3 has 14 amino acids. From germline, CDR1 is KGHSH and CDR2 LQKENI. CDR3 in DNA: TGTGCCAGCTCACCATCGGCAGGGGTTTACGAGCAGTACTTC. Its protein product is CASSPSAGVYEQYF.

The CDR3 sequence: CASSEWGEGREPQHF. For the CDR3, the DNA is TGTGCCAGCAGTGAATGGGGGGAGGGAAGGGAGCCCCAGCATTTT. The V and J genes are TRBV2 and TRBJ1-5; possibly TRBD1 for D (5 bases). CDR3 size: 15 residues. Between the trimmed V and J ends, which lost 2 bases and 8 bases, there was a span of 16 bases. Germline assignment: CDR1 SNHLY and CDR2 FYNNEI.

The chain recombines TRBV28 with TRBJ2-7; TRBD2 is a possible D gene (6 bases). Germline values: CDR1 MDHEN, CDR2 SYDVKM. V lost 3 bases and J lost 3, with 9 bases in between. The CDR3 totals 13 residues. CDR3 amino acids: CASSLDGSYEQYF. The CDR3 DNA sequence: TGTGCCAGCAGTTTGGACGGGAGCTACGAGCAGTACTTC.

J is TRBJ2-5 and V is TRBV6-5; D might be TRBD2 (6 bases). V lost 5 bases to trimming and J lost 7 bases, with 20 bases between them. The CDR3 runs 15 residues. Germline V gene lookup returns CDR1 MNHEY and CDR2 SVGAGI. CDR3 sequence reads: CASSPRQGTEGTQYF. The CDR3 DNA reads as TGTGCCAGCAGTCCTCGGCAAGGGACTGAGGGGACCCAGTACTTC.

This chain connects TRBV6-5 to TRBJ1-4; D not certain. There are 15 residues in the CDR3. CDR1 and CDR2 from the germline V gene are MNHEY and SVGAGI. Trimming pared 0 bases from V and 7 bases from J, leaving 12 bases between. The CDR3 spells CASSYSSGAGEKLFF. The CDR3 coding sequence is TGTGCCAGCAGTTACTCGAGTGGCGCTGGTGAAAAACTGTTTTTT.

The chain couples TRBV7-9 to TRBJ1-4; D call uncertain. Germline-derived CDR1 and CDR2 are SEHNR and FQNEAQ (reference sequence). CDR3 length: 14 amino acids. The germline V and J ends were trimmed by 5 bases and 7 bases, with 14 bases remaining between them. CDR3 region: CASSRLQSGEKLFF. CDR3 nucleotide sequence: TGTGCCAGCAGCCGTCTTCAGTCCGGTGAAAAACTGTTTTTT.

The J gene is TRBJ1-1, the V gene TRBV28, with D possibly TRBD1 on 6 matching bases. Trimming took off 6 bases at V and 5 bases at J, with 16 bases between the two ends. CDR3 length: 14 residues. CDR1 is MDHEN, CDR2 SYDVKM, per germline. The CDR3 protein is CASSRGGRGTEAFF. In DNA form, the CDR3 reads TGTGCCAGCAGCCGGGGGGGCAGGGGAACTGAAGCTTTCTTT.

This clone was seen just once. The rearrangement joins TRBV7-6 to TRBJ1-1; D gene unclear. Germline-derived CDR1 and CDR2 are SGHVS and FNYEAQ. The length of the CDR3 is 13 residues. The V end was cut by 5 bases, the J end by 10 bases, with 17 bases between. CDR3 residues: CASSRWGFSAAFF. The CDR3 DNA sequence: TGTGCCAGCAGCCGGTGGGGATTTTCGGCAGCTTTCTTT.

The chain joins TRBV7-3 to TRBJ2-7, with 9 bases identical to TRBD1. There are 13 residues in the CDR3. V lost 3 bases, J lost 10 bases, and 7 bases stayed unmatched. Germline V gene sequence: CDR1 SGHTA, CDR2 FQGTGA. CDR3 loop: CASSLDRGTGQYF. CDR3 nucleotides: TGTGCCAGCAGCTTGGACAGGGGCACAGGACAGTACTTC.

This chain connects TRBV4-2 to TRBJ1-2, with D possibly being TRBD1 (6 bases). From germline, CDR1 is LGHNA and CDR2 YNFKEQ. V lost 2 bases and J 4 bases, leaving 11 bases between the germline ends. The CDR3 is 14 amino acids. The CDR3 DNA is TGTGCCAGCAGCCAACCAGGGGCTGGCTATGGCTACACCTTC. Protein: CASSQPGAGYGYTF.

The chain carries TRBV6-5 and TRBJ2-7; D gene uncertain. Germline V lookup: CDR1 MNHEY, CDR2 SVGAGI. Trimming took off 0 bases at V and 6 bases at J, with 12 bases between the two ends. The CDR3 loop spans 14 amino acids. Here the CDR3 DNA reads TGTGCCAGCAGTTACTCGGCAGACCTACGCGAGCAGTACTTC. Encoded protein: CASSYSADLREQYF.

CDR3 DNA: TGTGCCAGCAGCACCCACCAGGGGGGCGTAGAAAAACTGTTTTTT. This sequence encodes CASSTHQGGVEKLFF. V is TRBV6-2 or TRBV6-3 and J is TRBJ1-4; TRBD1 matches at 7 bases. This CDR3 region has 15 residues. The trim removed 6 bases at V and 8 bases at J, leaving 12 bases unmatched. Germline V gives CDR1 MNHEY, CDR2 SVGEGT.

The CDR3 here is CASSYGGAGNTIYF. The CDR3 DNA reads TGTGCCAGCAGTTACGGGGGCGCTGGAAACACCATATATTTT. The chain recombines TRBV6-2 or TRBV6-3 with TRBJ1-3, with D maybe TRBD1 (6 bases). This CDR3 comprises 14 residues. Deletions cut 2 bases from V and 2 bases from J, with 7 bases between. Germline V lookup: CDR1 MNHEY, CDR2 SVGEGT.

This chain connects TRBV11-3 to TRBJ1-1; the D gene is possibly TRBD1 (5 bases). The germline V and J ends were trimmed by 5 bases and 1 base, with 11 bases remaining between them. This CDR3 comprises 14 residues. CDR1 and CDR2 (germline): SGHNT, YENEEA. CDR3 sequence: CASSGGGTNTEAFF. The CDR3 nucleotides are TGTGCCAGCAGCGGGGGGGGAACGAACACTGAAGCTTTCTTT.

The chain is built from TRBV6-6 and TRBJ2-7, with 9 bases that match TRBD2. V lost 2 bases to trimming and J lost 2 bases; unmatched junction nucleotides: 4. This CDR3 has 15 amino acids. From germline, CDR1 is MNHNY and CDR2 SVGAGI (reference sequence). The DNA of the CDR3 is TGTGCCAGCAGTTACGCTAGCGGGGACCCCTACGAGCAGTACTTC. Its protein product is CASSYASGDPYEQYF.

The chain carries TRBV7-2 and TRBJ1-6; the D gene is possibly TRBD1 (6 bases). Looked up from germline, CDR1 is SGHTA and CDR2 is FQGNSA. The germline V and J ends were trimmed by 1 base and 0 bases, with 10 bases remaining between them. This CDR3 is built from 17 residues. The chain's CDR3 is CASSLETGISYNSPLHF. CDR3 bases: TGTGCCAGCAGCTTAGAGACAGGCATCTCCTATAATTCACCCCTCCACTTT.

V usage is TRBV24-1 and J usage is TRBJ1-2, with 7 bases aligning to TRBD1. V lost 4 bases, J lost 4 bases, and 5 bases stayed unmatched. This CDR3 has 14 residues. CDR1 is KGHDR, CDR2 SFDVKD, per germline. DNA for the CDR3: TGTGCCACCAGTGACCACAGGGGCTCCTATGGCTACACCTTC. Residues: CATSDHRGSYGYTF.

The chain links TRBV18 to TRBJ2-7; 9 bases map to TRBD2. There are 14 residues in the CDR3. Per the germline V gene, CDR1 is KGHSH and CDR2 is LQKENI. Trimming at V came to 6 bases and at J to 6 bases, leaving 9 bases not matched to a gene. The CDR3 bases are TGTGCCAGCTCGCCAGCGGGGGGACGGTCCGAGCAGTACTTC. It yields the protein CASSPAGGRSEQYF.

The chain combines TRBV10-3 with TRBJ1-1, with D possibly being TRBD1 (5 bases). The CDR3 runs to 15 residues. Trimming took off 6 bases at V and 0 bases at J, with 14 bases between the two ends. Germline values: CDR1 ENHRY, CDR2 SYGVKD. The CDR3 nucleotides read TGTGCCATCAGATCTTCAGGACAAGTGAACACTGAAGCTTTCTTT. It translates to CAIRSSGQVNTEAFF.

The V gene is TRBV6-2 or TRBV6-3, the J gene TRBJ1-2; 7 bases align to TRBD1. The CDR3 runs 14 residues. The V and J ends lost 2 bases and 4 bases, in that order; junction bases with no gene match: 4. Germline CDR1 MNHEY, CDR2 SVGEGT. CDR3 sequence reads: CASSYRGLGYGYTF. The CDR3 DNA reads TGTGCCAGCAGTTACAGGGGGCTCGGCTATGGCTACACCTTC.

This rearrangement joins TRBV12-5 to TRBJ1-1, with D unclear. The V gene's germline CDR1 is LGHNT and CDR2 FRNRAP. The CDR3 has 12 residues. V lost 1 base and J lost 9, with 9 bases in between. This chain's CDR3 is CASGLGTVKAFF. The CDR3 region has the DNA TGTGCTAGTGGTTTGGGAACAGTTAAAGCTTTCTTT.

This chain joins TRBV5-1 and TRBJ2-1; D is unclear. CDR3 length: 11 amino acids. CDR1 and CDR2 (germline): SGHRS, YFSETQ. The V end lost 2 bases, the J end lost 9 bases, and 6 bases lay between the germline ends. This chain's CDR3 is CASSFLTEQFF. CDR3 nucleotides: TGCGCCAGCAGCTTCTTGACTGAGCAGTTCTTC.

V and J are TRBV7-6 and TRBJ2-5, with 7 bases that match TRBD2. This CDR3 comprises 16 residues. Looked up from germline, CDR1 is SGHVS and CDR2 is FNYEAQ. The V and J ends lost 7 bases and 2 bases, in that order; junction bases with no gene match: 13. The CDR3 DNA follows: TGTGCCAGCACCTCTTACGGCCAGGGAGGGCAAGAGACCCAGTACTTC. This gives the protein CASTSYGQGGQETQYF. Full variable domain (outside the CDR3, taken from reference TRBV7-6 and TRBJ2-5): GAGVSQSPRYKVTKRGQDVALRCDPISGHVSLYWYRQALGQGPEFLTYFNYEAQQDKSGLPNDRFSAERPEGSISTLTIQRTEQRDSAMYRCASTSYGQGGQETQYFGPGTRLLVL.